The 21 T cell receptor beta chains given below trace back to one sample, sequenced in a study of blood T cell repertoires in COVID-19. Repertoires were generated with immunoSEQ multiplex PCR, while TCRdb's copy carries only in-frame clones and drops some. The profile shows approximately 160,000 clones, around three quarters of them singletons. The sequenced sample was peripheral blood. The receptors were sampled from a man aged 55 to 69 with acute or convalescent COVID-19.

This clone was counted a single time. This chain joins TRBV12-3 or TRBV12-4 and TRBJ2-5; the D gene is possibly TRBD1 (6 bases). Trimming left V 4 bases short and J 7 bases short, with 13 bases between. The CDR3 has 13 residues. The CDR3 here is CASSSGAEWTQYF. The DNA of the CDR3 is TGTGCCAGCAGTTCAGGGGCTGAGTGGACCCAGTACTTC.

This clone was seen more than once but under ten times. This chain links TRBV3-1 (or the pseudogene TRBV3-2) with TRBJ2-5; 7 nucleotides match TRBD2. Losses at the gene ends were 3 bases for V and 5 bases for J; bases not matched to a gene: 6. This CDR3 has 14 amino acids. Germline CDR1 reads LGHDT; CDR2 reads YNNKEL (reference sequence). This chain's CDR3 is CASSHRGVWETQYF. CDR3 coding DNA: TGTGCCAGCAGCCATCGGGGGGTGTGGGAGACCCAGTACTTC.

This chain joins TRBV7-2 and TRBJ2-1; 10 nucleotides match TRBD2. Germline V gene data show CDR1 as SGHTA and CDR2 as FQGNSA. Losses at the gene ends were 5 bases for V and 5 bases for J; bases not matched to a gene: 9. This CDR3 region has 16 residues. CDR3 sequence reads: CASSTRLAGLDNEQFF. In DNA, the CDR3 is TGTGCCAGCAGCACAAGACTAGCGGGCCTGGACAATGAGCAGTTCTTC. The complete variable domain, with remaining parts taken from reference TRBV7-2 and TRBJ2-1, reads GAGVSQSPSNKVTEKGKDVELRCDPISGHTALYWYRQSLGQGLEFLIYFQGNSAPDKSGLPSDRFSAERTGGSVSTLTIQRTQQEDSAVYLCASSTRLAGLDNEQFFGPGTRLTVL.

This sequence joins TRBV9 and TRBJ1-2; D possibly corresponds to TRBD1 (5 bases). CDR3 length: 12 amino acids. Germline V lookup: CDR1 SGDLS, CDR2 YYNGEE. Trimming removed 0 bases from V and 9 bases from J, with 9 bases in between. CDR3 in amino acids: CASSVAGGSYTF. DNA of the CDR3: TGTGCCAGCAGCGTAGCGGGGGGGAGCTACACCTTC. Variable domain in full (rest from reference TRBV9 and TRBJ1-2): DSGVTQTPKHLITATGQRVTLRCSPRSGDLSVYWYQQSLDQGLQFLIQYYNGEERAKGNILERFSAQQFPDLHSELNLSSLELGDSALYFCASSVAGGSYTFGSGTRLTVV.

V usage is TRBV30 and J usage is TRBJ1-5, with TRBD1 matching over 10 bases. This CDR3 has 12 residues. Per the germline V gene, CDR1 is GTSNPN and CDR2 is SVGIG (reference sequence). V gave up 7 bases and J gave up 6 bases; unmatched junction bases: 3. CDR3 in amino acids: CASRTGGQPQHF. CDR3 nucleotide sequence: TGTGCCTCTAGGACAGGGGGTCAGCCCCAGCATTTT.

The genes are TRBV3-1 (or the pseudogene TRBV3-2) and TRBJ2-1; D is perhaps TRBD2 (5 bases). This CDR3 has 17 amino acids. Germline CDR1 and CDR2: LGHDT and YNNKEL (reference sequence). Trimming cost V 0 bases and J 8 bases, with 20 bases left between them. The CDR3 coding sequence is TGTGCCAGCAGCCAAGAGTCTGGGTTCTGGCGGGTGGATGAGCAGTTCTTC. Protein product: CASSQESGFWRVDEQFF.

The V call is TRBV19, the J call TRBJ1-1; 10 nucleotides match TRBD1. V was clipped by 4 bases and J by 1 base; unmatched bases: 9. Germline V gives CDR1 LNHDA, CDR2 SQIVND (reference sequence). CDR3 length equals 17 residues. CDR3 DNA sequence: TGTGCCAGTAGTAGGTTGGGGACAGGGGTCCGGAACACTGAAGCTTTCTTT. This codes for CASSRLGTGVRNTEAFF.

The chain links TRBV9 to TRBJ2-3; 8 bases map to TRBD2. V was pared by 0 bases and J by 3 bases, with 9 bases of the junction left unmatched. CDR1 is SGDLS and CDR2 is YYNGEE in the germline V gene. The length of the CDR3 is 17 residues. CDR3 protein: CASSVARGGGRTDTQYF. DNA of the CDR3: TGTGCCAGCAGCGTAGCAAGAGGCGGGGGGCGTACAGATACGCAGTATTTT.

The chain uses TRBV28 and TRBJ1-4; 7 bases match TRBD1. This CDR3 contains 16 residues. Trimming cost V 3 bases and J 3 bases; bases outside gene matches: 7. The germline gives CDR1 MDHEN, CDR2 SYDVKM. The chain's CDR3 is CASSLWQGVANEKLFF. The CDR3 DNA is TGTGCCAGCAGTTTGTGGCAGGGGGTAGCTAATGAAAAACTGTTTTTT. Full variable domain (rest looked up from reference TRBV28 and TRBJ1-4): DVKVTQSSRYLVKRTGEKVFLECVQDMDHENMFWYRQDPGLGLRLIYFSYDVKMKEKGDIPEGYSVSREKKERFSLILESASTNQTSMYLCASSLWQGVANEKLFFGSGTQLSVL.

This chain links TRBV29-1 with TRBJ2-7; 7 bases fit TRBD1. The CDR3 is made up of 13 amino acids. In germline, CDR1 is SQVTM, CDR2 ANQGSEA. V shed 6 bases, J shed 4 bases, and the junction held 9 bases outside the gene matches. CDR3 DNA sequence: TGCAGCGTCCGACAGGGTGAAGGGTACGAGCAGTACTTC. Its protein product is CSVRQGEGYEQYF.

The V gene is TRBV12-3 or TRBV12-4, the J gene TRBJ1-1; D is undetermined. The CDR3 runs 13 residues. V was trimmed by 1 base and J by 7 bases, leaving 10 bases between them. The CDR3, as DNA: TGTGCCAGCAGTTTAGTGGGGAGGTTTGAAGCTTTCTTT. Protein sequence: CASSLVGRFEAFF.

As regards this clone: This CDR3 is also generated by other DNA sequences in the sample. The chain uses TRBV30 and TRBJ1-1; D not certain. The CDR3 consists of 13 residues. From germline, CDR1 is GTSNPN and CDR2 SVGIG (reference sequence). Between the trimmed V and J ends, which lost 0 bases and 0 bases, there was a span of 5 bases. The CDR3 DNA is TGTGCCTGGAGTGTACTGGTGAACACTGAAGCTTTCTTT. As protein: CAWSVLVNTEAFF.

In DNA form, the CDR3 reads TGCGCCAGCAGCCAAGATGGGCGGGAGTACTATGGCTACACCTTC. It is translated as CASSQDGREYYGYTF. The chain couples TRBV4-1 to TRBJ1-2, with D hard to call. CDR1 is MGHRA, CDR2 YSYEKL, per germline. Between the trimmed V and J ends, which lost 0 bases and 3 bases, there was a span of 11 bases. The CDR3 spans 15 residues.

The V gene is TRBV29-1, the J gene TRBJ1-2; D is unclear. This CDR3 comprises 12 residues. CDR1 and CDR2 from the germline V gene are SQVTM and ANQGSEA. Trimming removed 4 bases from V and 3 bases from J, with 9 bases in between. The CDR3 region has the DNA TGCAGCGTTGTTTGGGGAGACTATGGCTACACCTTC. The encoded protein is CSVVWGDYGYTF.

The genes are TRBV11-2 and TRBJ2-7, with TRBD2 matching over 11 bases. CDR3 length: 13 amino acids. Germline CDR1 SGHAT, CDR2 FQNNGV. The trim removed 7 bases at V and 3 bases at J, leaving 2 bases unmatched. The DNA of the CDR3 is TGTGCCAGCACTAGCGGGGGGCGCTACGAGCAGTACTTC. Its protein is CASTSGGRYEQYF.

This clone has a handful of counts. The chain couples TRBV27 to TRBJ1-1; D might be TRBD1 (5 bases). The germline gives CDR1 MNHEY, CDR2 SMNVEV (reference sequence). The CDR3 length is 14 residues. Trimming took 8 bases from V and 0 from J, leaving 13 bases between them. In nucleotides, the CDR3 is TGTGCCAGCGCGAGACAGACTTTGAACACTGAAGCTTTCTTT. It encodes CASARQTLNTEAFF.

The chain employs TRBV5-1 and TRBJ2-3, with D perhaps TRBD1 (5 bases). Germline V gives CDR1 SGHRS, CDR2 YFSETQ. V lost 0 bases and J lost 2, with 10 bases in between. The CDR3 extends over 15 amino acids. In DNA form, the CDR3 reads TGCGCCAGCAGCTTGGAAGGGGCACCCACAGATACGCAGTATTTT. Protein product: CASSLEGAPTDTQYF.

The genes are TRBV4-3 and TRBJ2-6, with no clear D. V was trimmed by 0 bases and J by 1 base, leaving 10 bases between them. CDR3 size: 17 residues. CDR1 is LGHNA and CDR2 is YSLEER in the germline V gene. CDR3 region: CASSQDQIKSGANVLTF. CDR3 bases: TGCGCCAGCAGCCAAGATCAGATCAAATCTGGGGCCAACGTCCTGACTTTC.

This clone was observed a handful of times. The CDR3 DNA follows: TGTGCCAGCACTCGGACGGGGAACACAGATACGCAGTATTTT. It is translated as CASTRTGNTDTQYF. V usage is TRBV7-2 and J usage is TRBJ2-3; TRBD2 might be the D (5 bases). The germline V gene encodes CDR1 SGHTA and CDR2 FQGNSA. Trimming pared 7 bases from V and 2 bases from J, leaving 13 bases between. This CDR3 has 14 amino acids.

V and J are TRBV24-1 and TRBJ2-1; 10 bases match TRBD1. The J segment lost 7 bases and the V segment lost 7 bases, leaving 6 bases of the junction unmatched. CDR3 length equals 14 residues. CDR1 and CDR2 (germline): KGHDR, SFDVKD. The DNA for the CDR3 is TGTGCCACCAGGACAGGGGGCGTGAGAAATGAGCAGTTCTTC. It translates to CATRTGGVRNEQFF.

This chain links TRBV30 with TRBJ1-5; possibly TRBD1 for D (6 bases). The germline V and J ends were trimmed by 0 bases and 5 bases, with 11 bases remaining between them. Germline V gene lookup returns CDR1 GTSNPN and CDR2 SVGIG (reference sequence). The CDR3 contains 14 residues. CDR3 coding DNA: TGTGCCTGGAGTGTCGGGACATCTTATCAGCCCCAGCATTTT. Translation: CAWSVGTSYQPQHF.